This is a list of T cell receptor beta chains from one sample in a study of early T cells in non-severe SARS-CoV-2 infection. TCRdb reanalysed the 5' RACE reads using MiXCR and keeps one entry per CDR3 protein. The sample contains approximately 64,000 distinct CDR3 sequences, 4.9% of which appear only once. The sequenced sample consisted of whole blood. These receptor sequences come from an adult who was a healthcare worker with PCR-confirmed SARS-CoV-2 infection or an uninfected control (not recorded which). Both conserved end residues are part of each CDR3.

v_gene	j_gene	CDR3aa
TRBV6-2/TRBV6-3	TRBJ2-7	CASSSPGGGTYEQYF
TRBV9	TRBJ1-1	CASSPGDRGPNTEAFF
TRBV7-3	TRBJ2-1	CASSLGGLAGLNEQFF
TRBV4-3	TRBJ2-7	CASSPRGVAGIYEQYF
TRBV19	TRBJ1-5	CASSIRGDQPQHF
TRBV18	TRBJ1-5	CASSNQGIQPQHF
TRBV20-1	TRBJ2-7	CSAQQGADSYEQYF
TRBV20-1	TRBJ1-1	CSALRTLNTEAFF
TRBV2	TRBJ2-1	CASSADGRNEQFF
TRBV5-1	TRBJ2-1	CASSLALAGFYNEQFF
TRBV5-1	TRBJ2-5	CASSYQETQYF
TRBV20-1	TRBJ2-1	CSARPSYNEQFF
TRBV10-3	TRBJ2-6	CAISLRDISGANVLTF
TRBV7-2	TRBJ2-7	CASSFERGATYEQYF
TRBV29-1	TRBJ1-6	CSVRDRGNSPLHF
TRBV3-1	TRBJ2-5	CASSRGSRETQYF
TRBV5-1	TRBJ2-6	CASSSGRTVSGANVLTF
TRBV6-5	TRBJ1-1	CASSPGRQNTEAFF
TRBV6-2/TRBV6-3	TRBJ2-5	CASSPRDSYQETQYF
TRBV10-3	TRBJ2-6	CAISSTVSGANVLTF
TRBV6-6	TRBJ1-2	CASRFGEGRNYGYTF
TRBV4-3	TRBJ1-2	CASSQAVDRHYGYTF
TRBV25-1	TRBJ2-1	CASSHLGGDHNEQFF
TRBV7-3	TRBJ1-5	CAPRPPGAQHF
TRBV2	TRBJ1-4	CASSEAWTGGRELFF
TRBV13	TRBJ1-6	CASSPDRVAYNSPLHF
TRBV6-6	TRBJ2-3	CASSYLGTSGTDTQYF
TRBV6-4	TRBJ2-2	CASSPGTIGELFF
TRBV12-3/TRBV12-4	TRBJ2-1	CASSFLAGRGSEQFF
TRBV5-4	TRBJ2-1	CASSRGPGRNNEQFF
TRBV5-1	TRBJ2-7	CASSLLQGSYEQYF
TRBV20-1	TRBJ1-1	CSARVVLMNTEAFF
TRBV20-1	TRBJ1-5	CSARRSSGRGNQPQHF
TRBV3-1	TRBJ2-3	CASSQDLGLAGGGFSTDTQYF
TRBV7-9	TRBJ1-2	CASSLPTGGDGYTF
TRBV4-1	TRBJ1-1	CASSQVRGITEAFF
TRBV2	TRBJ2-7	CASAGENTLDEQYF
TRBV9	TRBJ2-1	CASSARLAGYNEQFF
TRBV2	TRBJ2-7	CASSGGQGATYEQYF
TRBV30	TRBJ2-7	CAWSGPGGRRSEQYF
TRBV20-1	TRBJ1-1	CSARVRENTEAFF
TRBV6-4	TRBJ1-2	CASSDRVGFPSGYTF
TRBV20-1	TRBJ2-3	CSARGRGATDTQYF
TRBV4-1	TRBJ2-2	CASSQDGTANGGRTGELFF
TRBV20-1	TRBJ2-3	CSAFPGLAGDTQYF
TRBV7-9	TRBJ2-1	CASSSALSYNEQFF
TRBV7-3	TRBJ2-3	CASSAFRSRTDTQYF
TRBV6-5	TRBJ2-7	CASSYSRNVGYYEQYF
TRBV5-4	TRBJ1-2	CASSPGSGTTRGLYGYTF
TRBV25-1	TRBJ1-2	CASSEYKGGHTF
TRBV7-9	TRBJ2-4	CAGPSSFIGLWGPKNIQYF
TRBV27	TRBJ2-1	CASQGGYNEQFF
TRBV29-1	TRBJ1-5	CSVAMGVNQPQHF
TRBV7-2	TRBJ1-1	CASSFSTLNTEAFF